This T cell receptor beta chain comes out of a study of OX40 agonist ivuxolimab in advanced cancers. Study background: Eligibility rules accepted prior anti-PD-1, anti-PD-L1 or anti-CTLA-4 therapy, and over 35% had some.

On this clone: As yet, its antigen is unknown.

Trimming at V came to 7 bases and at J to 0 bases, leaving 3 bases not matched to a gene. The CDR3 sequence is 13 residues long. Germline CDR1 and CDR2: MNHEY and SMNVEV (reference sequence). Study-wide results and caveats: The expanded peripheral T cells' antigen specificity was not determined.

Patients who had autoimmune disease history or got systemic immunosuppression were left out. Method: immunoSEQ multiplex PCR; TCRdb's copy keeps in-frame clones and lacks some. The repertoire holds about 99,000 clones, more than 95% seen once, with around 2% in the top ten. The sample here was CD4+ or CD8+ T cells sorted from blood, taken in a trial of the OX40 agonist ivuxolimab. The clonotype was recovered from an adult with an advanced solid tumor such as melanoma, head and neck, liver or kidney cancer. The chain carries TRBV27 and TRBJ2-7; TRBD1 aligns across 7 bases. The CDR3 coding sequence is TGTGCCAGCATTGGACAGGACTCCTACGAGCAGTACTTC. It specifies CASIGQDSYEQYF.